The present entry profiles one TCR beta chain with its context. In its sample, this clone was seen many times. It lacks a known antigen. No base quality values were provided; no much bigger clone lies one nucleotide off. V is pruned by 10 bases and J by 5 bases, leaving 10 bases of the junction without a gene match. The germline V gene sets CDR1 to MDHEN and CDR2 to SYDVKM. The CDR3 measures 15 amino acids from cysteine to phenylalanine. Of all the DNA, just the CDR3 is kept, 45 bases in frame from base 1. The data were obtained in a study of metastatic and nonmetastatic thyroid tumors (dated by TCRdb to about 2020). As for the study more broadly: Repertoires were compared across peripheral blood and tumor or nodule tissue samples from malignant and benign thyroid patients.

Library prep was done by PCR. TCRdb shows the sequencer as Illumina HiSeq 4000. High-throughput sequencing was used to profile the CDR3 region of the TCR beta-chain in every patient. Regarding the original processing steps: Drawing on CDR3 differences between clinicopathological groups, the researchers built a classifier meant to tell apart patients with distant-metastatic papillary thyroid cancer. To measure repertoire diversity the researchers used the Shannon index, while the Morisita-Horn index served to gauge how similar the tumor and blood repertoires were. TCRdb itself trimmed the public reads at Q25 with fastp, ran MiXCR and retained productive beta chains. In this record, the V and J calls reflect TCRdb's handling and not the investigators' own analysis. The sample profile shows 50,000 to 65,000 clones; approximately 15% of them were found once. 2.5% to 3.5% of the sample belongs to the ten largest clones.

No patient had received any treatment before thyroid surgery. Using T-cell receptor beta sequencing, the study looked back at clinical samples from patients collected from about 2011 to 2019. The study at large found these results: In both blood and tumor samples, malignant tumors were reported to have significantly higher TCR beta diversity than benign nodules.

Specimen: blood. The source is a female donor with papillary thyroid cancer or a benign thyroid nodule (not recorded which). Some clones in this sample may be carry-over from other donors' samples. The V and J genes are TRBV28 and TRBJ2-1; the junction holds 11 bases that match TRBD2. The nucleotides are TGTGCCATCCGGAAAGGACTAGCGGGTAACAATGAGCAGTTCTTC. This is translated as CAIRKGLAGNNEQFF.